The 21 T cell receptor beta chains listed next were all sequenced from one sample in a study of OX40 agonist ivuxolimab in advanced cancers. TCRdb's table, derived via immunoSEQ multiplex PCR, lists solely in-frame clones and lacks some. Of about 69,000 clones in the sample, about 80% were seen once. Sequencing was performed on CD4+ or CD8+ T cells sorted from blood, taken in a trial of the OX40 agonist ivuxolimab. The receptor set was obtained from an adult with an advanced solid tumor such as melanoma, head and neck, liver or kidney cancer.

This clone was counted a single time. The chain joins TRBV18 to TRBJ2-2, with 11 bases lining up with TRBD1. V lost 3 bases, J lost 5 bases, and 5 bases stayed unmatched. Germline values: CDR1 KGHSH, CDR2 LQKENI. The CDR3 is 16 residues long. The CDR3 loop is CASSPRTGGRTGELFF. The CDR3 DNA reads as TGTGCCAGCTCACCGCGGACAGGGGGCAGGACCGGGGAGCTGTTTTTT.

The V call is TRBV4-1, the J call TRBJ1-6, with D hard to call. Trimming shortened V by 3 bases and J by 10 bases, and 16 bases separated the two germline ends. Germline values: CDR1 MGHRA, CDR2 YSYEKL. The CDR3 consists of 15 residues. CDR3: CASSHLGLDRSPLHF. The CDR3 DNA reads TGCGCCAGCAGCCACCTAGGACTGGACCGATCACCCCTCCACTTT.

V and J are TRBV6-6 and TRBJ1-6; 7 positions agree with TRBD1. V gave up 7 bases and J gave up 5 bases; unmatched junction bases: 5. The CDR3 loop spans 14 amino acids. Germline V CDR1 and CDR2: MNHNY, SVGAGI (reference sequence). The CDR3 DNA follows: TGTGCCAGCACCCGGGACAGAAATAATTCACCCCTCCACTTT. It yields the protein CASTRDRNNSPLHF.

The V call is TRBV5-8, the J call TRBJ2-1; 7 bases are shared with TRBD2. V lost 2 bases and J lost 1; bases outside the gene matches: 3. Per germline, CDR1 SGHTS and CDR2 YDEGEE. This CDR3 is 15 amino acids long. The CDR3 sequence: CASSFAGVSYNEQFF. CDR3 DNA sequence: TGTGCCAGCAGCTTCGCGGGGGTATCCTACAATGAGCAGTTCTTC. The full variable domain, with the rest looked up from reference TRBV5-8 and TRBJ2-1, is EAGVTQSPTHLIKTRGQQATLRCSPISGHTSVYWYQQALGLGLQFLLWYDEGEERNRGNFPPRFSGRQFPNYSSELNVNALELEDSALYLCASSFAGVSYNEQFFGPGTRLTVL.

The chain is built from TRBV30 and TRBJ2-1; D unclear. Germline V CDR1 and CDR2: GTSNPN, SVGIG (reference sequence). V lost 1 base, J lost 6 bases, and 4 bases lay in between. This CDR3 is 11 amino acids long. The CDR3 coding sequence is TGTGCCTGGAGTGAGGGCAATGAGCAGTTCTTC. It is translated as CAWSEGNEQFF. The full variable domain, its missing parts supplied by reference TRBV30 and TRBJ2-1, is SQTIHQWPATLVQPVGSPLSLECTVEGTSNPNLYWYRQAAGRGLQLLFYSVGIGQISSEVPQNLSASRPQDRQFILSSKKLLLSDSGFYLCAWSEGNEQFFGPGTRLTVL.

The gene calls are TRBV5-1 and TRBJ1-1; D possibly corresponds to TRBD1 (5 bases). The CDR3 loop spans 14 amino acids. Germline lookup yields CDR1 SGHRS and CDR2 YFSETQ. Deletions cut 4 bases from V and 6 bases from J, with 16 bases between. The CDR3, as DNA: TGCGCCAGCAGCGAGACCGGGGCTAGGTCTGAAGCTTTCTTT. It yields the protein CASSETGARSEAFF.

This rearrangement joins TRBV5-6 to TRBJ1-2; 10 bases agree with TRBD1. Per the germline V gene, CDR1 is SGHDT and CDR2 is YYEEEE. CDR3 size: 16 residues. Trimming took 1 base from V and 1 from J; bases not matched to a gene: 4. Here the CDR3 reads CASSLWGTGDNYGYTF. The CDR3 nucleotides read TGTGCCAGCAGCTTGTGGGGGACAGGGGATAACTATGGCTACACCTTC.

V is TRBV30 and J is TRBJ1-1; a weak D match, TRBD1 (5 bases). V was pared by 2 bases and J by 4 bases, with 11 bases between. This CDR3 comprises 13 residues. Germline assignment: CDR1 GTSNPN and CDR2 SVGIG (reference sequence). The CDR3 DNA follows: TGTGCCTGGAGTCCCAGAAGGGGCACTGAAGCTTTCTTT. This translates into CAWSPRRGTEAFF. Full variable domain (missing parts from reference TRBV30 and TRBJ1-1): SQTIHQWPATLVQPVGSPLSLECTVEGTSNPNLYWYRQAAGRGLQLLFYSVGIGQISSEVPQNLSASRPQDRQFILSSKKLLLSDSGFYLCAWSPRRGTEAFFGQGTRLTVV.

The rearrangement joins TRBV7-3 to TRBJ1-2; 9 nucleotides align to TRBD1. The CDR3 has 15 amino acids. Germline-derived CDR1 and CDR2 are SGHTA and FQGTGA. V lost 5 bases to trimming and J lost 2 bases; unmatched junction nucleotides: 6. The DNA for the CDR3 is TGTGCCAGCAGCCCTGGACAGGGGACCAACTATGGCTACACCTTC. Its protein is CASSPGQGTNYGYTF.

This chain links TRBV5-1 with TRBJ2-3; D gene uncertain. The length of the CDR3 is 14 residues. The germline V gene has CDR1 SGHRS and CDR2 YFSETQ. V dropped 2 bases and J dropped 0 bases, with 7 bases sitting between them. CDR3 coding DNA: TGCGCCAGCAGCTTAGATAAAAGCACAGATACGCAGTATTTT. It yields the protein CASSLDKSTDTQYF.

V gene TRBV7-3 combines with J gene TRBJ1-5; D possibly corresponds to TRBD1 (6 bases). The V gene lost 5 bases and the J gene lost 6 bases, with 11 bases spanning the gap. Germline values: CDR1 SGHTA, CDR2 FQGTGA. The CDR3 is 13 amino acids. The DNA for the CDR3 is TGTGCCAGCAGCCAGGGGTTAGGTCAGCCCCAGCATTTT. Protein sequence: CASSQGLGQPQHF.

V and J are TRBV5-4 and TRBJ2-3; 7 bases match TRBD1. This CDR3 comprises 15 residues. The trim removed 0 bases at V and 3 bases at J, leaving 4 bases unmatched. Germline V gene lookup returns CDR1 SGHNT and CDR2 YYREEE (reference sequence). The CDR3, as DNA: TGTGCCAGCAGCTTGGACAGGGGCTATACAGATACGCAGTATTTT. Protein sequence: CASSLDRGYTDTQYF.

CDR3 region: CAISESGHDNEQFF. DNA of the CDR3: TGTGCCATCAGTGAGTCGGGACACGACAATGAGCAGTTCTTC. The V gene is TRBV10-3, the J gene TRBJ2-1; possible D gene TRBD1, 6 bases. CDR3 length: 14 amino acids. Trimming pared 0 bases from V and 5 bases from J, leaving 8 bases between. Germline V gene lookup returns CDR1 ENHRY and CDR2 SYGVKD.

The CDR3 here is CTSSQDRPRRDNEQFF. In DNA, the CDR3 is TGCACCAGCAGCCAAGATCGTCCCCGCCGGGACAATGAGCAGTTCTTC. The gene calls are TRBV1 and TRBJ2-1; TRBD2, the table's D call, was not compared with the DNA. TRBV1 counts as a pseudogene. CDR3 size: 16 residues.

V gene TRBV5-4 combines with J gene TRBJ1-2, with D possibly being TRBD1 (5 bases). Germline assignment: CDR1 SGHNT and CDR2 YYREEE (reference sequence). The CDR3 spans 13 residues. The V and J ends lost 4 bases and 4 bases respectively, with 11 bases between them. CDR3 loop: CASSGDGVYGYTF. DNA of the CDR3: TGTGCCAGCAGCGGGGACGGAGTCTATGGCTACACCTTC. Full variable domain (missing parts from reference TRBV5-4 and TRBJ1-2): ETGVTQSPTHLIKTRGQQVTLRCSSQSGHNTVSWYQQALGQGPQFIFQYYREEENGRGNFPPRFSGLQFPNYSSELNVNALELDDSALYLCASSGDGVYGYTFGSGTRLTVV.

The rearrangement links TRBV6-1 to TRBJ1-2; TRBD1 aligns across 10 bases. CDR1 is MNHNS, CDR2 SASEGT, per germline. The CDR3 sequence is 14 residues long. Trimming at V came to 5 bases and at J to 7 bases, leaving 7 bases not matched to a gene. The CDR3 spells CASSRDRGRAGYTF. The CDR3 DNA is TGTGCCAGCAGTAGGGACAGGGGAAGGGCTGGCTACACCTTC.

The chain employs TRBV10-3 and TRBJ2-7, with 7 nucleotides matching TRBD1. This CDR3 is 15 amino acids long. The germline V gene encodes CDR1 ENHRY and CDR2 SYGVKD. After removal of 4 bases from V and 3 bases from J, the junction contained 9 bases not matched to a gene. DNA for the CDR3: TGTGCCATCAGTGGAGCTGAGACAGGGCGCTACGAGCAGTACTTC. It specifies CAISGAETGRYEQYF.

V usage is TRBV27 and J usage is TRBJ1-4; a weak D match, TRBD1 (5 bases). Trimming took off 0 bases at V and 13 bases at J, with 21 bases between the two ends. Germline V gives CDR1 MNHEY, CDR2 SMNVEV (reference sequence). There are 16 residues in the CDR3. The CDR3 spells CASSLSSGTIRGRLFF. As DNA, the CDR3 is TGTGCCAGCAGTTTATCGTCTGGGACTATTCGCGGAAGACTGTTTTTT.

J is TRBJ1-1 and V is TRBV27; D is ambiguous. Germline assignment: CDR1 MNHEY and CDR2 SMNVEV (reference sequence). Trimming took 6 bases from V and 0 from J, leaving 8 bases between them. The CDR3 is 13 amino acids. CDR3 protein: CASSSQMNTEAFF. For the CDR3, the DNA is TGTGCCAGCAGCAGCCAGATGAACACTGAAGCTTTCTTT.

The chain uses TRBV7-9 and TRBJ2-3, with 8 bases lining up with TRBD1. CDR3 length: 15 residues. Germline CDR1 is SEHNR and CDR2 is FQNEAQ (reference sequence). V trimming: 5 bases; J trimming: 2 bases; junction bases outside the gene matches: 6. CDR3 DNA sequence: TGTGCCAGCAGCGGCGGGGACAGGCTCACAGATACGCAGTATTTT. Protein product: CASSGGDRLTDTQYF.

J is TRBJ2-5 and V is TRBV19, with D maybe TRBD1 (6 bases). This CDR3 is 13 amino acids long. V shed 4 bases and J shed 7 bases, with 13 bases lying between them. Germline CDR1 and CDR2: LNHDA and SQIVND (reference sequence). The CDR3, as DNA: TGTGCCAGTAGTACAACAGGGATGGGGACCCAGTACTTC. Translated: CASSTTGMGTQYF.